This T cell receptor beta chain came from a study of blood T cell repertoires in COVID-19. Study-wide context: From the United States, Italy and Spain came samples of acute and convalescent COVID-19. PBMCs, B-cell-depleted T cells, or T cells provided the cDNA or gDNA that made up the material.

Trimming cost V 4 bases and J 0 bases, with 9 bases left between them. The CDR3 is 13 residues long. CDR1 is SQVTM, CDR2 ANQGSEA, per germline. In the original processing: Scientists estimated how many nucleated cells there were by amplifying reference gene primers. Sequencing was performed with immunoSEQ multiplex PCR; in TCRdb, only in-frame clones are kept and a portion is missing. V and J calls and clone size are those listed in that table; D and trimming were worked out from the DNA. The sample includes about 48,000 clones, about nine tenths of them seen just once. Seattle's cohort entered during active infection and was followed longitudinally.

The specimen was peripheral blood. The source of this sequence is a woman of 80 years or more with COVID-19, enrolled during active disease. The chain uses TRBV29-1 and TRBJ1-1, with D possibly matching TRBD1 (5 bases). The CDR3 is CSVVPGLNTEAFF. DNA for the CDR3: TGCAGCGTTGTACCAGGGCTGAACACTGAAGCTTTCTTT.